This entry is about one T cell receptor beta chain. The source of the sample is a study of blood T cell repertoires in COVID-19. Study context: Sites in the United States, Italy and Spain provided acute and convalescent COVID-19 samples. Sample material is recorded as cDNA or gDNA derived from T cells, B-cell-depleted T cells, or PBMCs.

With 3 bases removed from V and 4 bases from J, the gap between germline ends came to 11 bases. The CDR3 spans 13 residues. The germline V gene has CDR1 SGDLS and CDR2 YYNGEE. Original handling: Reference gene primer amplification gave estimated nucleated cell counts. The data were produced by immunoSEQ multiplex PCR, yet TCRdb's version contains in-frame clones alone and is incomplete. From that table come the V and J calls and clone size; the DNA was used to work out D and trimming. The profile shows under 120,000 clones, more than 75% of them singletons. The sample comprised peripheral blood. The chain uses TRBV9 and TRBJ2-7; a weak D match, TRBD1 (5 bases). This clonotype was obtained from a human donor in a cohort sampled during active COVID-19. The CDR3 region is CASSEADSYEQYF. CDR3 coding DNA: TGTGCCAGCAGCGAAGCAGACAGTTACGAGCAGTACTTC.